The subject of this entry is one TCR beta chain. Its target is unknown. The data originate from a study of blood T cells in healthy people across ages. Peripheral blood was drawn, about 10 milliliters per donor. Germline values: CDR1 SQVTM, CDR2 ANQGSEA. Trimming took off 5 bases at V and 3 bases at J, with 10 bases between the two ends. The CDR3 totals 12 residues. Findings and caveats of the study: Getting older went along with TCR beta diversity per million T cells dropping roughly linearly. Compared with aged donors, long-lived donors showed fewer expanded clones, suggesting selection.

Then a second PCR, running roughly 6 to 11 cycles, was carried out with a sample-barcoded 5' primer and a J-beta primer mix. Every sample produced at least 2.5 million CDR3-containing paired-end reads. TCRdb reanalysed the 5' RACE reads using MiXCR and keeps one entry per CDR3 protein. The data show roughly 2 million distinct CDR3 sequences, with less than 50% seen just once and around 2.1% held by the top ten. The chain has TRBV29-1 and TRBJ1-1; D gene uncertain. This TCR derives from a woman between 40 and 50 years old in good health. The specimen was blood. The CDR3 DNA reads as TGCAGCGTTATCCCGCGCGACACTGAAGCTTTCTTT. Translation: CSVIPRDTEAFF.